This T cell receptor (beta chain) was captured in a study of post-analysis software for immune sequencing data. Study at large: Secondary progressive, relapsing-remitting and progressive-relapsing multiple sclerosis were among the included disease courses.

Broader study findings: TRBV5-6, TRBV5-1 and TRBV20-1 were among five TRBV segments more frequent in patients than controls. Samples from a shared batch, those prepared together, strongly co-clustered by F measure. Relative to controls, patients with multiple sclerosis showed significantly lower normalized Chao1 diversity.

Per germline, CDR1 SGHTA and CDR2 FQGTGA. V was trimmed by 0 bases and J by 8 bases, leaving 14 bases between them. The CDR3 totals 15 residues. The TCR beta cDNA libraries contained unique molecular identifiers. The source material, about 0.9 to 10 million T cells, gave rise to 400,000 to 600,000 cDNA molecules. TCRdb re-called the PCR reads with MiXCR, one entry per CDR3 protein. This table holds roughly 410,000 distinct CDR3 sequences, around a third found once. Regarding this clonotype: The antigen remains unidentified.

The sequence was collected from a girl aged 10 to 17 with multiple sclerosis. The rearrangement uses TRBV7-3 and TRBJ2-1, with D perhaps assigned TRBD1 or TRBD2 (6 bases each). The specimen sequenced was blood. In DNA form, the CDR3 reads TGTGCCAGCAGCTTAACGAATGGGGGGCCCGATGAGCAGTTCTTC. Amino acid sequence: CASSLTNGGPDEQFF.